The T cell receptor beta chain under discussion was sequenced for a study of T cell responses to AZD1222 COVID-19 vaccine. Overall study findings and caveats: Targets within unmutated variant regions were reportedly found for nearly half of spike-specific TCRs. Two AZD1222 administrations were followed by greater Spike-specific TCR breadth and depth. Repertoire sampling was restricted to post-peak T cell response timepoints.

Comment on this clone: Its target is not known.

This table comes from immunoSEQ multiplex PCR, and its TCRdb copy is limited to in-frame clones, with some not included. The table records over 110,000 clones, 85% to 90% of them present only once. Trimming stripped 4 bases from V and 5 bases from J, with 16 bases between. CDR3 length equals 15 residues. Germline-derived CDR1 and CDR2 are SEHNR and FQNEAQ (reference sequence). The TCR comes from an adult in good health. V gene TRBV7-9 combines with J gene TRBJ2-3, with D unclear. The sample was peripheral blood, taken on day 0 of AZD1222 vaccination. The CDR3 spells CASSSLTGPGDTQYF. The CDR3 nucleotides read TGTGCCAGCAGCTCCTTGACTGGTCCGGGAGATACGCAGTATTTT.